The next 10 T cell receptor beta chains were all read from a single sample in a study of blood T cells in healthy people across ages. A second PCR of roughly 7 to 11 cycles used a sample-barcoded 5' primer and a J-beta primer mix. From the 5' RACE reads, TCRdb called clonotypes with MiXCR, one entry per CDR3 protein. The sample holds roughly 800,000 distinct CDR3 sequences, around a quarter seen once. This sample was also put to use in a study of T cells of mothers and their children.

The specimen sequenced was blood. Source of these receptors: a boy younger than 18 in good health.

The chain recombines TRBV18 with TRBJ1-2, with 7 bases matching TRBD1. The germline V gene encodes CDR1 KGHSH and CDR2 LQKENI. The V segment lost 6 bases and the J segment 5 bases; nucleotides outside the gene matches: 6. The CDR3 contains 13 residues. Written as DNA, the CDR3 is TGTGCCAGCTCGACGGACAGGCTTTATGGCTACACCTTC. It translates to CASSTDRLYGYTF.

This clonotype was counted only a few times. The rearrangement uses TRBV7-9 and TRBJ2-7; D gene uncertain. This CDR3 contains 14 residues. The V gene lost 8 bases and the J gene lost 0 bases, with 14 bases spanning the gap. Germline CDR1 reads SEHNR; CDR2 reads FQNEAQ (reference sequence). The CDR3 region has the DNA TGTGCCAGCTCCGCCGGGCTGAGCTCCTACGAGCAGTACTTC. Its protein is CASSAGLSSYEQYF. Based on the CDR3 plus reference TRBV7-9 and TRBJ2-7, the full variable domain is DTGVSQNPRHKITKRGQNVTFRCDPISEHNRLYWYRQTLGQGPEFLTYFQNEAQLEKSRLLSDRFSAERPKGSFSTLEIQRTEQGDSAMYLCASSAGLSSYEQYFGPGTRLTVT.

The CDR3 DNA is TGTGCCAGCTCACCAGAAGATAGCGGCCCCTACAATGAGCAGTTCTTC. Its translation: CASSPEDSGPYNEQFF. The rearrangement joins TRBV18 to TRBJ2-1, with a tentative D call TRBD2 (6 bases). This CDR3 contains 16 residues. Trimming left V 2 bases short and J 2 bases short, with 13 bases between. Per germline, CDR1 KGHSH and CDR2 LQKENI.

The chain has TRBV5-5 and TRBJ2-7; D gene unclear. CDR3 length equals 14 residues. The V gene's germline CDR1 is SGHKS and CDR2 YYEKEE (reference sequence). Trimming removed 1 base from V and 3 bases from J, with 11 bases in between. CDR3 sequence reads: CASSLNRADYEQYF. CDR3 DNA sequence: TGTGCCAGCAGCTTGAATCGGGCGGACTACGAGCAGTACTTC. The full variable domain, completed using reference TRBV5-5 and TRBJ2-7, is DAGVTQSPTHLIKTRGQQVTLRCSPISGHKSVSWYQQVLGQGPQFIFQYYEKEERGRGNFPDRFSARQFPNYSSELNVNALLLGDSALYLCASSLNRADYEQYFGPGTRLTVT.

This clonotype came up a few times. The rearrangement uses TRBV28 and TRBJ2-7, with 7 bases lining up with TRBD1. Unmatched junction bases numbered 9, after V lost 5 bases and J lost 2 bases. The CDR3 has 15 amino acids. The germline CDR1 and CDR2 sequences are MDHEN and SYDVKM. The CDR3 here is CASSPAGTAPYEQYF. The DNA of the CDR3 is TGTGCCAGCAGTCCCGCCGGGACAGCTCCCTACGAGCAGTACTTC. Full variable domain (outside the CDR3, taken from reference TRBV28 and TRBJ2-7): DVKVTQSSRYLVKRTGEKVFLECVQDMDHENMFWYRQDPGLGLRLIYFSYDVKMKEKGDIPEGYSVSREKKERFSLILESASTNQTSMYLCASSPAGTAPYEQYFGPGTRLTVT.

This clonotype was counted between two and nine times. The chain is built from TRBV4-2 and TRBJ2-7; D not resolved. CDR1 and CDR2 from the germline V gene are LGHNA and YNFKEQ. This CDR3 contains 12 residues. V gave up 0 bases and J gave up 7 bases, with 7 bases separating them. The DNA of the CDR3 is TGTGCCAGCAGCCAAGATATTGGGGAGCAGTACTTC. As protein: CASSQDIGEQYF.

The genes are TRBV9 and TRBJ2-1; TRBD2 matches 8 bases. This CDR3 spans 16 amino acids. Germline assignment: CDR1 SGDLS and CDR2 YYNGEE. The V gene end was trimmed by 1 base and the J gene end by 2 bases; junction bases not matched to a gene: 5. CDR3: CASSVRTSGPYNEQFF. The CDR3 DNA sequence: TGTGCCAGCAGCGTACGAACTAGCGGCCCCTACAATGAGCAGTTCTTC.

As for this clonotype: The junction does not match germline at one end; this may be a read error. The rearrangement links TRBV7-9 to TRBJ2-5, with D unclear. The CDR3 totals 14 residues. Germline assignment: CDR1 SEHNR and CDR2 FQNEAQ (reference sequence). CDR3 protein: CASSLAAPQEAQYF. Here the CDR3 DNA reads TGTGCCAGCAGCTTAGCGGCTCCGCAAGAGGCCCAGTACTTC.

In regard to this clonotype: At one of its ends the junction is not consistent with the germline gene, which may arise from a read error. This chain uses TRBV4-2 with TRBJ2-1, with D perhaps matching TRBD2 (6 bases). The CDR3 spans 15 residues. Germline lookup yields CDR1 LGHNA and CDR2 YNFKEQ. CDR3 sequence reads: CARSQGLQRDNEQFF. CDR3 nucleotide sequence: TGTGCCCGCAGCCAAGGACTACAACGAGACAATGAGCAGTTCTTC.

This chain uses TRBV20-1 with TRBJ2-3; a weak D match, TRBD2 (6 bases). Per the germline V gene, CDR1 is DFQATT and CDR2 is SNEGSKA (reference sequence). V was clipped by 6 bases and J by 6 bases, with 16 bases between them. The CDR3 spans 13 residues. In DNA, the CDR3 is TGCAGTGCCCATAGCGGAGTACCGGATACGCAGTATTTT. Residues: CSAHSGVPDTQYF.